Listed here is a single T cell receptor beta chain. Its antigen is currently unknown. This sample stems from a study of beta chain features in type 1 diabetes. Study-level information: Across every sample, around 100,000,000 sorted cells were examined in total.

As every portion of the isolated RNA was reverse transcribed, the sequencing read expressed TCRB transcripts. This table comes from immunoSEQ multiplex PCR, and its TCRdb copy is limited to in-frame clones, with some not included. The repertoire includes around 650,000 clones, around 12% of them detected once, and more than 0.1% sits in the top ten. Study-level points and caveats: PCR might preferentially amplify shorter templates, equally in patients and controls. Moderate yet significant TCRB CDR3 shortening was seen in Type 1 diabetes patients in all four CD4+ subsets.

The V gene's germline CDR1 is SGDLS and CDR2 YYNGEE. J lost 0 bases, V lost 3 bases, and 1 base had no gene match. This CDR3 spans 15 amino acids. The rearrangement uses TRBV9 and TRBJ1-3; 9 nucleotides line up with TRBD1. Sequencing was carried out using naive CD4+ T cells from blood. The source of this sequence is a young man with type 1 diabetes. The CDR3 here is CASSATGGSGNTIYF. For the CDR3, the DNA is TGTGCCAGCAGCGCGACAGGGGGCTCTGGAAACACCATATATTTT.